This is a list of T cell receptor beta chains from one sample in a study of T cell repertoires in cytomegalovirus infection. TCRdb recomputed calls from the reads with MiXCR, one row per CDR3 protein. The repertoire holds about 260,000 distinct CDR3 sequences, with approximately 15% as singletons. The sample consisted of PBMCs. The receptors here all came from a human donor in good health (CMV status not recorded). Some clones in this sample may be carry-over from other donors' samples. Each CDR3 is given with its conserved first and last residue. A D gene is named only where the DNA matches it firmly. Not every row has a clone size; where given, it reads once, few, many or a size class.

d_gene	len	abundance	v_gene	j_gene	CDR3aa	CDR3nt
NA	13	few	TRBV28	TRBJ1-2	CASKANTGYGYTF	TGTGCCAGCAAAGCAAATACAGGCTATGGCTACACCTTC
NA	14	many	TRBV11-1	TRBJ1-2	CASSLATKGEDGTF	TGTGCCAGCAGCTTAGCGACAAAAGGGGAGGACGGCACCTTC
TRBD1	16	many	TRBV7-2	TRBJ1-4	CASAGTGVSGGEKLFF	TGTGCCAGCGCCGGGACAGGGGTTAGTGGGGGTGAAAAACTGTTTTTT
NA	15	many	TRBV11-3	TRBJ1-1	CASSARGKGNTEAFF	TGTGCCAGCAGCGCCCGAGGGAAGGGGAACACTGAAGCTTTCTTT
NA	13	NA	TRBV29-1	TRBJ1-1	CSAEGGERDEAFF	TGCAGCGCTGAGGGAGGGGAGAGGGATGAAGCTTTCTTT
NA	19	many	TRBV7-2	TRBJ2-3	CASSLSGSLITRSTDTQYF	TGTGCCAGCAGCTTAAGCGGGTCCCTTATTACTCGAAGCACAGATACGCAGTATTTT
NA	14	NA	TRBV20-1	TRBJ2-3	CSAREAGKTDTQYF	TGCAGTGCTAGAGAAGCCGGCAAAACAGATACGCAGTATTTT
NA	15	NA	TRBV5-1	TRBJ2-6	CASSIGGSGANVLTF	TGCGCCAGCAGCATAGGGGGCTCTGGGGCCAACGTCCTGACTTTC
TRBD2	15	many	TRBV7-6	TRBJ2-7	CASSPRAGVLYEQYF	TGTGCCAGCAGCCCCCGAGCGGGAGTTCTTTACGAGCAGTACTTC
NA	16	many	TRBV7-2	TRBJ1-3	CASSSSATPSGNTIYF	TGTGCCAGCAGCTCTTCCGCTACGCCCTCTGGAAACACCATATATTTT
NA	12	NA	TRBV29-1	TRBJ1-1	CSVPAGPIEAFF	TGCAGCGTCCCCGCCGGCCCGATTGAAGCTTTCTTT
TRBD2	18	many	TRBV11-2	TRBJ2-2	CASSLELSGLGSTGELFF	TGTGCCAGCAGCTTAGAGCTCTCGGGACTAGGTTCCACCGGGGAGCTGTTTTTT
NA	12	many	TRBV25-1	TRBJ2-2	CASRRDTGELFF	TGTGCCAGCAGGAGAGACACCGGGGAGCTGTTTTTT
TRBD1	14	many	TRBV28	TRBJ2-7	CASSLPGQGKKQYF	TGTGCCAGCAGTTTACCGGGACAGGGGAAGAAGCAGTACTTC
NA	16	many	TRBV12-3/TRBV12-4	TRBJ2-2	CASSPPGLLNTGELFF	TGTGCCAGCAGTCCCCCGGGATTATTAAACACCGGGGAGCTGTTTTTT
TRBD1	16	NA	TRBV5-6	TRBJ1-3	CASSPYHDRGRNTIYF	TGTGCCAGCAGCCCTTATCACGACAGGGGGCGAAACACCATATATTTT
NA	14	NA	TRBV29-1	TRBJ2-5	CSALLPILQETQYF	TGCAGCGCCCTCCTACCGATTTTACAAGAGACCCAGTACTTC
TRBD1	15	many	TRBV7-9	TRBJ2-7	CASSSRATGTYEQYF	TGTGCCAGCAGCTCGAGAGCGACAGGGACCTACGAGCAGTACTTC
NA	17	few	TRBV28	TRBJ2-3	CASISGSKEAAPDTQYF	TGTGCCAGCATTTCCGGGTCCAAAGAAGCGGCCCCAGATACGCAGTATTTT
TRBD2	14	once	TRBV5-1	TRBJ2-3	CASRASGGADTQYF	TGCGCCAGCAGGGCTAGCGGAGGGGCAGATACGCAGTATTTT
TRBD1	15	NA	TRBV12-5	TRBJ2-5	CASGYPGTGMETQYF	TGTGCTAGTGGATACCCAGGGACAGGGATGGAGACCCAGTACTTC
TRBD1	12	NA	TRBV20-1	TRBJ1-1	CSARDRETEAFF	TGCAGTGCTCGGGACAGGGAGACTGAAGCTTTCTTT
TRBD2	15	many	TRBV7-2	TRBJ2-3	CASTIGTSGADTQYF	TGTGCCAGCACCATTGGGACTAGCGGAGCAGATACGCAGTATTTT
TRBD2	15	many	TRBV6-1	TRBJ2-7	CASRRPGLAGVEQYF	TGTGCCAGCAGGCGCCCGGGACTAGCGGGAGTCGAGCAGTACTTC
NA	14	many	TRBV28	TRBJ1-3	CASRGDVSGNTIYF	TGTGCCAGCAGGGGGGACGTCTCTGGAAACACCATATATTTT
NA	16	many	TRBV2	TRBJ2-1	CASSDLFDEPYNEQFF	TGTGCCAGCAGTGATCTCTTTGACGAACCCTACAATGAGCAGTTCTTC
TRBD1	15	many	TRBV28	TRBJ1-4	CASSLTGLVNEKLFF	TGTGCCAGCAGCCTGACAGGGCTGGTTAATGAAAAACTGTTTTTT
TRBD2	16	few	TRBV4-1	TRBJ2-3	CASSRSQRGATDTQYF	TGCGCCAGCAGCCGCTCCCAGCGGGGGGCCACAGATACGCAGTATTTT